A single sample gave rise to the 5 T cell receptor beta chains below, sequenced in a study of blood T cell repertoires in COVID-19. Assay used: immunoSEQ multiplex PCR; TCRdb lists only in-frame clones, some missing. This sample carries some 190,000 clones, just under 85% of them seen once, and the ten largest clones take 5.1%. The sequenced sample consisted of peripheral blood. These receptors all stem from a woman aged 70-85 years with active or convalescent COVID-19.

The chain combines TRBV9 with TRBJ1-4, with 9 bases matching TRBD1. Looked up from germline, CDR1 is SGDLS and CDR2 is YYNGEE. This CDR3 region has 15 residues. V lost 4 bases to trimming and J lost 3 bases; unmatched junction nucleotides: 4. This chain's CDR3 is CASSPRQGANEKLFF. The CDR3 nucleotides are TGTGCCAGCAGCCCTCGACAGGGGGCTAATGAAAAACTGTTTTTT.

The chain couples TRBV5-1 to TRBJ2-6; the match to TRBD1 covers 11 bases. Germline V CDR1 and CDR2: SGHRS, YFSETQ. Germline trimming cut 0 bases from V and 3 bases from J; bases unmatched to any gene: 2. The CDR3 contains 17 residues. The CDR3 DNA sequence: TGCGCCAGCAGCTTGGAGGACAGGGGGCTTGGGGCCAACGTCCTGACTTTC. Its translation is CASSLEDRGLGANVLTF.

This chain links TRBV6-1 with TRBJ2-5; D not certain. The CDR3 is 13 amino acids. Trimming took 0 bases from V and 4 from J, leaving 6 bases between them. The germline CDR1 and CDR2 sequences are MNHNS and SASEGT. The CDR3 protein is CASSEARRETQYF. The CDR3 DNA follows: TGTGCCAGCAGTGAAGCGCGGCGAGAGACCCAGTACTTC.

The chain uses TRBV5-1 and TRBJ2-1, with TRBD2 identical over 8 bases. CDR3 size: 15 residues. Germline-derived CDR1 and CDR2 are SGHRS and YFSETQ. The V and J ends lost 3 bases and 4 bases, in that order; junction bases with no gene match: 6. The CDR3 here is CASSSSGPTYNEQFF. The DNA of the CDR3 is TGCGCCAGCAGCTCTAGCGGGCCCACTTACAATGAGCAGTTCTTC.

The genes are TRBV15 and TRBJ2-5; TRBD2 matches 8 bases. Germline V CDR1 and CDR2: LNHNV, YYDKDF (reference sequence). The CDR3 loop spans 15 amino acids. V was clipped by 6 bases and J by 1 base; unmatched bases: 7. The CDR3 spells CATRYTSGPQETQYF. The CDR3 DNA is TGTGCCACCAGATACACTAGCGGCCCCCAAGAGACCCAGTACTTC.